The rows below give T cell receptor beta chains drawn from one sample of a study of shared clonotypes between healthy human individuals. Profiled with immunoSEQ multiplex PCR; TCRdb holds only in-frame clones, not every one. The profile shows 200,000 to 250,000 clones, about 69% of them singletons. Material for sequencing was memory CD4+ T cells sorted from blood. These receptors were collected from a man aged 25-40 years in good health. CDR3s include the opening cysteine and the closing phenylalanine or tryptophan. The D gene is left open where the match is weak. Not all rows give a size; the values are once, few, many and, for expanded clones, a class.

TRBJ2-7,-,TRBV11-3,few,CASSLAPQGFGEQYF,TGTGCCAGCAGCTTAGCCCCTCAGGGGTTTGGCGAGCAGTACTTC
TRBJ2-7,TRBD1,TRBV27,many,CASSRRRGQGPYEQYF,TGTGCCAGCAGCCGACGGCGGGGACAGGGACCGTACGAGCAGTACTTC
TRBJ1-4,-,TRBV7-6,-,CASSTGGAENEKLFF,TGTGCCAGCAGCACCGGGGGCGCGGAGAATGAAAAACTGTTTTTT
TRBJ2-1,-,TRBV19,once,CASSDRRKQFF,TGTGCCAGTAGTGACCGGCGGAAGCAGTTCTTC
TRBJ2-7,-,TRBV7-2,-,CASSLGGTYEQYF,TGTGCCAGCAGCTTAGGGGGGACCTACGAGCAGTACTTC
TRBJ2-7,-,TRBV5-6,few,CASSLGAQRYEQYF,TGTGCCAGCAGCTTGGGGGCTCAACGCTACGAGCAGTACTTC
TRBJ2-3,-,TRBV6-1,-,CASVRSGTDTQYF,TGTGCCAGCGTGAGGAGTGGCACAGATACGCAGTATTTT
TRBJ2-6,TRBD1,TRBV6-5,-,CASSSQDRAGANVLTF,TGTGCCAGCAGTTCCCAGGACAGGGCTGGGGCCAACGTCCTGACTTTC
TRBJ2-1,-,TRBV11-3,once,CASSLVGQVENEQFF,TGTGCCAGCAGCTTAGTGGGGCAGGTAGAGAATGAGCAGTTCTTC
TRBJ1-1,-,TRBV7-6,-,CASSPTNMNTEAFF,TGTGCCAGCAGCCCCACGAATATGAACACTGAAGCTTTCTTT
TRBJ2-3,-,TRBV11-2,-,CASSPPWGTQYF,TGTGCCAGCAGCCCCCCATGGGGTACGCAGTATTTT
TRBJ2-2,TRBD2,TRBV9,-,CASTKGLAGAGNTGELFF,TGTGCCAGCACCAAGGGGCTAGCGGGAGCCGGGAACACCGGGGAGCTGTTTTTT
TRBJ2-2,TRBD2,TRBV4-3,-,CASSQVVTSGLYTGELFF,TGCGCCAGCAGCCAAGTCGTGACTAGCGGGTTATACACCGGGGAGCTGTTTTTT
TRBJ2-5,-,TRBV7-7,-,CASSQQEGRDETQYF,TGTGCCAGCAGCCAACAGGAGGGTAGAGACGAGACCCAGTACTTC
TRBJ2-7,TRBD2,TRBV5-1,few,CASSLDGTSVYEQYF,TGCGCCAGCAGCCTAGATGGGACTAGCGTCTACGAGCAGTACTTC
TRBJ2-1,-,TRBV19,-,CASSIAGDSYNEQFF,TGTGCCAGTAGTATAGCGGGAGACAGCTACAATGAGCAGTTCTTC
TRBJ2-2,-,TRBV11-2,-,CASSSRGETNTGELFF,TGTGCCAGCAGCTCGAGGGGGGAAACGAACACCGGGGAGCTGTTTTTT
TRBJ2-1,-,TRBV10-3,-,CAISDDRISYNEQFF,TGTGCTATCAGTGACGACAGGATTTCCTACAATGAGCAGTTCTTC
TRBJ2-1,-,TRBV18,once,CASSPRAELHEQFF,TGTGCCAGCTCACCACGCGCAGAGCTGCATGAGCAGTTCTTC
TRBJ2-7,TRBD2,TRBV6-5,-,CASRKGLGASYEQYF,TGTGCCAGCAGGAAGGGACTAGGGGCCTCCTACGAGCAGTACTTC
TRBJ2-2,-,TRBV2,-,CASSELRGTGELFF,TGTGCCAGCAGTGAATTGAGGGGTACCGGGGAGCTGTTTTTT
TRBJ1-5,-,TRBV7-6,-,CASSPQGYSNQPQHF,TGTGCCAGCAGCCCCCAGGGCTATAGCAATCAGCCCCAGCATTTT